The clone carrying this TCR beta chain was detected once. The CDR3 consists of 14 residues. Germline V CDR1 and CDR2: ENHRY, SYGVKD. V was cut by 2 bases and J by 0 bases, with 6 bases left in between. The data originate from a study of T cell responses to AZD1222 COVID-19 vaccine. Overall study: Second-dose intervals near 4 or 12 weeks were combined.

The method was immunoSEQ multiplex PCR; TCRdb's version includes in-frame clones alone and lacks a portion of them. The sample consists of tens of thousands of clones, 85% to 90% of them appearing once. This specimen consisted of peripheral blood, obtained on day 0 of AZD1222 vaccination. This clonotype was sampled from an adult in good health. The V call is TRBV10-3, the J call TRBJ2-3; D is possibly TRBD1 or TRBD2 (5 bases each). The CDR3: CAISEGGSTDTQYF. In DNA form, the CDR3 reads TGTGCCATCAGTGAGGGGGGAAGCACAGATACGCAGTATTTT.